This entry features one T cell receptor (beta chain) sequence. CDR1 is MGHDK, CDR2 SYGVNS, per germline. The V end lost 4 bases, the J end lost 4 bases, and 16 bases lay between the germline ends. The CDR3 consists of 15 residues. Authors' methods: The assay estimated nucleated cells by amplifying reference gene primers. The assay was immunoSEQ multiplex PCR, and TCRdb's table has in-frame clones only and misses some. D and trimming were read from the DNA, whereas the V and J calls and clone size are those reported in that table. The sample consists of fewer than 80,000 clones, around 70% of them appearing once. This specimen belongs to a study of blood T cell repertoires in COVID-19. Study background: The samples span acute and convalescent COVID-19 from the United States, Italy and Spain. Nucleic acid was either cDNA or gDNA, and it came from T cells, B-cell-depleted T cells, or PBMCs.

Sequenced material: peripheral blood. V gene TRBV25-1 combines with J gene TRBJ1-2; D is perhaps TRBD1 (6 bases). This receptor was obtained from a man aged 55-75 years with acute or convalescent COVID-19. CDR3 nucleotides: TGTGCCAGCAGTGGGTCGGGACACATCTCCTATGGCTACACCTTC. This codes for CASSGSGHISYGYTF.